Following are 32 T cell receptor beta chains from one sample sequenced in a study of T cells in Graves' hyperthyroidism and ophthalmopathy. Amplification targeted TCR beta CDR3 regions from RNA transcripts. TCR CDR3 regions were first amplified by RT-PCR with HTBI primers. TCRdb re-derived calls from the multiplex PCR reads in MiXCR, one entry per CDR3 protein. In the table there are approximately 380,000 distinct CDR3 sequences, roughly 19% of which are singletons. The sequenced material came from blood. These receptors originate from a woman aged 18-29 years with Graves' hyperthyroidism.

This clonotype was observed at least ten times. The rearrangement links TRBV20-1 to TRBJ1-5; 8 bases align to TRBD1. CDR3 length: 15 residues. Trimming at V came to 5 bases and at J to 4 bases, leaving 10 bases not matched to a gene. Germline loops: CDR1 DFQATT, CDR2 SNEGSKA (reference sequence). CDR3 residues: CSALQGGALNQPQHF. The CDR3 DNA reads as TGCAGTGCTCTACAGGGGGGGGCTTTAAATCAGCCCCAGCATTTT.

The chain has TRBV27 and TRBJ1-2, with TRBD1 identical over 8 bases. This CDR3 is 14 amino acids long. Trimming took 5 bases from V and 6 from J; bases not matched to a gene: 8. The germline V gene encodes CDR1 MNHEY and CDR2 SMNVEV (reference sequence). CDR3 DNA: TGTGCCAGCAGTGATCGGACAGGGAATAATGGCTACACCTTC. Its translation is CASSDRTGNNGYTF.

The rearrangement uses TRBV6-5 and TRBJ1-1; a weak D match, TRBD1 (6 bases). This CDR3 is 13 amino acids long. Trimming stripped 7 bases from V and 4 bases from J, with 13 bases between. Germline CDR1 is MNHEY and CDR2 is SVGAGI. CDR3 sequence: CASIARRGTEAFF. The CDR3 DNA reads TGTGCCAGCATTGCTCGCAGGGGCACTGAAGCTTTCTTT.

This clonotype was seen ten or more times. The gene calls are TRBV3-1 and TRBJ2-7; 9 positions agree with TRBD2. Trimming removed 4 bases from V and 5 bases from J; junction bases left unmatched: 9. CDR1 and CDR2 from the germline V gene are LGHDT and YNNKEL (reference sequence). This CDR3 has 15 amino acids. The CDR3 DNA reads as TGTGCCAGCAGCCGGCTAGCGGGGAGGCACCACGAGCAGTACTTC. Amino acid sequence: CASSRLAGRHHEQYF.

The J gene is TRBJ2-7, the V gene TRBV6-2 or TRBV6-3; tentatively, D is TRBD1 or TRBD2 (5 bases each). Germline CDR1 reads MNHEY; CDR2 reads SVGEGT. This CDR3 has 14 amino acids. Trimming took off 5 bases at V and 5 bases at J, with 16 bases between the two ends. DNA of the CDR3: TGTGCCAGCAGTGAGGGGCGGGCTCCAGACGAGCAGTACTTC. This gives the protein CASSEGRAPDEQYF.

This clonotype showed up many times. The CDR3 region is CASSLDSPNTGELFF. In nucleotides, the CDR3 is TGCGCCAGCAGCTTGGACAGTCCGAACACCGGGGAGCTGTTTTTT. The chain couples TRBV5-1 to TRBJ2-2; D gene ambiguous. Trimming removed 0 bases at V and 0 bases at J, with 6 bases between. Per the germline V gene, CDR1 is SGHRS and CDR2 is YFSETQ. The CDR3 runs to 15 residues.

This clonotype was counted at least ten times. The chain combines TRBV5-1 with TRBJ2-5, with 11 bases identical to TRBD2. In germline, CDR1 is SGHRS, CDR2 YFSETQ. CDR3 length equals 15 residues. Trimming cost V 9 bases and J 2 bases; bases outside gene matches: 9. CDR3 amino acids: CATSRLAGGQETQYF. In DNA, the CDR3 is TGCGCCACGTCCCGTTTAGCGGGGGGGCAAGAGACCCAGTACTTC.

This clonotype was detected ten times or more. V and J are TRBV6-5 and TRBJ1-3, with D possibly being TRBD1 (5 bases). Per germline, CDR1 MNHEY and CDR2 SVGAGI. The germline V and J ends were trimmed by 10 bases and 2 bases, with 12 bases remaining between them. There are 13 residues in the CDR3. The CDR3 DNA reads as TGTGCCACCCAACAGGTTGCTGGAAACACCATATATTTT. This codes for CATQQVAGNTIYF.

This clonotype has just a few counts. The chain carries TRBV20-1 and TRBJ2-7; D is perhaps TRBD2 (5 bases). The CDR3 extends over 14 amino acids. Germline V gene lookup returns CDR1 DFQATT and CDR2 SNEGSKA (reference sequence). V lost 3 bases and J lost 0, with 12 bases in between. CDR3 in DNA: TGCAGTGCTAGGAGAGGGCTGGGCTCCTACGAGCAGTACTTC. This codes for CSARRGLGSYEQYF.

The V and J genes are TRBV12-3 or TRBV12-4 and TRBJ2-5, with 10 bases aligning to TRBD2. J gave up 4 bases and V 2 bases, and 7 bases lay outside the gene matches. CDR3 length: 16 residues. The CDR3 DNA is TGTGCCAGCAGTTTAAGGAGCGGGGGGGCCGGAGAGACCCAGTACTTC. This gives the protein CASSLRSGGAGETQYF.

At least ten counts were recorded for this clonotype. The rearrangement links TRBV5-1 to TRBJ1-1, with D uncertain. The CDR3 extends over 14 amino acids. Germline CDR1 SGHRS, CDR2 YFSETQ. Trimming took off 3 bases at V and 4 bases at J, with 13 bases between the two ends. The chain's CDR3 is CASSSGRAGTEAFF. CDR3 nucleotides: TGCGCCAGCAGCTCCGGACGGGCCGGCACTGAAGCTTTCTTT.

The sample holds many counts of this clonotype. The chain links TRBV6-5 to TRBJ2-7; possibly TRBD1 or TRBD2 for D (5 bases each). The CDR3 length is 13 residues. From germline, CDR1 is MNHEY and CDR2 SVGAGI. V lost 2 bases to trimming and J lost 4 bases, with 9 bases between them. The CDR3 protein is CASSYRGAYEQYF. The CDR3, as DNA: TGTGCCAGCAGTTACAGGGGAGCGTACGAGCAGTACTTC.

This clonotype was observed many times. CDR3 amino acids: CASRGTPGHREFYEQYF. CDR3 DNA: TGTGCCAGCAGGGGGACCCCGGGACACCGCGAATTCTACGAGCAGTACTTC. The chain employs TRBV28 and TRBJ2-7, with D tentatively TRBD1 (6 bases). V gave up 6 bases and J gave up 3 bases, with 24 bases separating them. This CDR3 has 17 residues. Germline loops: CDR1 MDHEN, CDR2 SYDVKM.

In this sample, this clonotype turned up a few times. The J gene is TRBJ2-7, the V gene TRBV13, with D perhaps matching TRBD2 (6 bases). Trimming shortened V by 6 bases and J by 3 bases, and 18 bases separated the two germline ends. Germline V gene sequence: CDR1 PRHDT, CDR2 FYEKMQ (reference sequence). This CDR3 has 15 amino acids. The DNA for the CDR3 is TGTGCCAGCAGATCTTCGGGCGGGGTTTTCTACGAGCAGTACTTC. The encoded protein is CASRSSGGVFYEQYF. The complete variable domain, with remaining parts taken from reference TRBV13 and TRBJ2-7, reads AAGVIQSPRHLIKEKRETATLKCYPIPRHDTVYWYQQGPGQDPQFLISFYEKMQSDKGSIPDRFSAQQFSDYHSELNMSSLELGDSALYFCASRSSGGVFYEQYFGPGTRLTVT.

A few counts support this clonotype. This chain connects TRBV9 to TRBJ2-3; D gene ambiguous. Germline V lookup: CDR1 SGDLS, CDR2 YYNGEE. Trimming stripped 3 bases from V and 2 bases from J, with 13 bases between. The CDR3 totals 15 residues. CDR3 amino acids: CASSEGFGYTDTQYF. In DNA form, the CDR3 reads TGTGCCAGCAGCGAGGGATTTGGTTACACAGATACGCAGTATTTT.

This clonotype was seen ten or more times. The chain combines TRBV13 with TRBJ1-1; D remains unclear. The CDR3 loop spans 13 amino acids. Trimming shortened V by 6 bases and J by 5 bases, and 13 bases separated the two germline ends. The V gene's germline CDR1 is PRHDT and CDR2 FYEKMQ (reference sequence). Written as DNA, the CDR3 is TGTGCCAGCAGTTCAATTCTGGGGACTGAAGCTTTCTTT. As protein: CASSSILGTEAFF.

This clonotype was picked up many times. This sequence joins TRBV20-1 and TRBJ2-2; 7 nucleotides match TRBD1. Trimming removed 5 bases from V and 7 bases from J; junction bases left unmatched: 7. Germline values: CDR1 DFQATT, CDR2 SNEGSKA (reference sequence). The CDR3 spans 13 residues. This CDR3 reads CSAAGTVNGELFF. The CDR3 bases are TGCAGTGCTGCTGGGACAGTAAACGGGGAGCTGTTTTTT.

This clonotype was found many times. The rearrangement joins TRBV5-1 to TRBJ1-5; TRBD1 aligns across 10 bases. The V gene end was trimmed by 4 bases and the J gene end by 6 bases; junction bases not matched to a gene: 7. The CDR3 is 15 amino acids. Looked up from germline, CDR1 is SGHRS and CDR2 is YFSETQ. The CDR3 loop reads CASSLGQGRSQPQHF. DNA of the CDR3: TGCGCCAGCAGCCTGGGACAGGGGAGAAGTCAGCCCCAGCATTTT.

V is TRBV18 and J is TRBJ2-7; TRBD1 aligns across 10 bases. The CDR3 loop spans 16 amino acids. Unmatched junction bases numbered 11, after V lost 6 bases and J lost 3 bases. Germline loops: CDR1 KGHSH, CDR2 LQKENI. The CDR3 is CASSTTKGQGIYEQYF. The CDR3 region has the DNA TGTGCCAGCTCTACGACTAAGGGACAGGGGATCTACGAGCAGTACTTC.

With respect to this clonotype: A much larger clone is a single base away; this may be a read error. The rearrangement links TRBV6-9 to TRBJ1-2; D may be TRBD1 (6 bases). Looked up from germline, CDR1 is MNHGY and CDR2 is SVAAGI. This CDR3 comprises 15 residues. As DNA, the CDR3 is TGTGCCGGCAGTTATCAATGGGGGGGGGCACAAGGCTACACCTTC. It translates to CAGSYQWGGAQGYTF.

In its sample, this clonotype was seen a few times. Being one base from a much bigger clone, this may be a read error. The DNA of the CDR3 is TGTGCCAGCATCCAGCTCGGGGGAGTGGAGGAGACCAAGTACTTC. This sequence encodes CASIQLGGVEETKYF. This chain connects TRBV5-5 to TRBJ2-5; D possibly corresponds to TRBD2 (6 bases). The germline V gene has CDR1 SGHKS and CDR2 YYEKEE (reference sequence). CDR3 length: 15 residues.

The chain employs TRBV11-2 and TRBJ1-2; 12 nucleotides line up with TRBD1. The J segment lost 7 bases and the V segment lost 7 bases, leaving 13 bases of the junction unmatched. There are 16 residues in the CDR3. CDR1 and CDR2 from the germline V gene are SGHAT and FQNNGV. The CDR3 DNA follows: TGTGCCAGCATCGTAACCGGGACAGGGGGCTCAAGTGGCTACACCTTC. Its translation: CASIVTGTGGSSGYTF.

This clonotype was observed many times. The chain uses TRBV5-1 and TRBJ1-1; D call uncertain. Trimming took off 4 bases at V and 2 bases at J, with 12 bases between the two ends. Per the germline V gene, CDR1 is SGHRS and CDR2 is YFSETQ. The CDR3 loop spans 14 amino acids. DNA for the CDR3: TGCGCCAGCAGCCCCGTGTGGGGTAACACTGAAGCTTTCTTT. Translating it yields CASSPVWGNTEAFF. The variable domain in full, with the rest retrieved from reference TRBV5-1 and TRBJ1-1, is KAGVTQTPRYLIKTRGQQVTLSCSPISGHRSVSWYQQTPGQGLQFLFEYFSETQRNKGNFPGRFSGRQFSNSRSEMNVSTLELGDSALYLCASSPVWGNTEAFFGQGTRLTVV.

The table lists this clonotype with a few counts. This rearrangement joins TRBV4-1 to TRBJ2-3; no clear D. Germline CDR1 MGHRA, CDR2 YSYEKL. Trimming shortened V by 0 bases and J by 2 bases, and 6 bases separated the two germline ends. There are 14 residues in the CDR3. The CDR3: CASSQDRVTDTQYF. The CDR3 DNA follows: TGCGCCAGCAGCCAAGATCGGGTCACAGATACGCAGTATTTT.

This clonotype was recorded a few times. V gene TRBV18 combines with J gene TRBJ2-7; the D call may be TRBD1 or TRBD2 (5 bases each). Trimming took off 2 bases at V and 4 bases at J, with 15 bases between the two ends. CDR1 and CDR2 from the germline V gene are KGHSH and LQKENI. The CDR3 has 15 residues. The chain's CDR3 is CASSPSPPGAYEQYF. DNA of the CDR3: TGTGCCAGCTCACCATCCCCTCCCGGGGCATACGAGCAGTACTTC.

The genes are TRBV25-1 and TRBJ1-2, with D maybe TRBD1 (5 bases). Germline CDR1 and CDR2: MGHDK and SYGVNS. The ends were cut back, 5 bases at V and 6 bases at J, with 10 bases in the middle. The CDR3 contains 12 residues. CDR3 sequence: CASSHLRDGYTF. CDR3 DNA: TGTGCCAGCAGTCATCTCAGGGATGGCTACACCTTC.

This clonotype turned up a few times. The rearrangement uses TRBV9 and TRBJ1-2; tentatively, D is TRBD1 (5 bases). Germline V gives CDR1 SGDLS, CDR2 YYNGEE. Trimming shortened V by 6 bases and J by 2 bases, and 17 bases separated the two germline ends. The length of the CDR3 is 15 residues. As DNA, the CDR3 is TGTGCCAGCACCAACGAGGGGCATTCAAACTATGGCTACACCTTC. Its translation: CASTNEGHSNYGYTF.

This clonotype showed up many times. The rearrangement joins TRBV2 to TRBJ1-1, with D possibly matching TRBD1 (5 bases). The CDR3 totals 13 residues. V lost 6 bases and J lost 11, with 19 bases in between. Germline CDR1 reads SNHLY; CDR2 reads FYNNEI. The CDR3 DNA is TGTGCCAGCAGCGCGGATGATTGGGGGTCGGCTTTCTTT. Residues: CASSADDWGSAFF.

This clonotype occurred many times. This chain joins TRBV2 and TRBJ2-5; a weak D match, TRBD2 (7 bases). V dropped 8 bases and J dropped 2 bases, with 24 bases sitting between them. CDR1 is SNHLY and CDR2 is FYNNEI in the germline V gene. The CDR3 runs to 17 residues. CDR3 DNA sequence: TGTGCCAGCTACCGCCCTTACGGGGGGCAGTCTCAAGAGACCCAGTACTTC. Its protein is CASYRPYGGQSQETQYF.

This clonotype was observed many times. The J gene is TRBJ1-5, the V gene TRBV5-8, with D possibly matching TRBD1 (5 bases). From germline, CDR1 is SGHTS and CDR2 YDEGEE. Trimming removed 3 bases from V and 7 bases from J, with 5 bases in between. The CDR3 is 11 amino acids. DNA of the CDR3: TGTGCCAGCAGCTGGGACCAGCCCCAGCATTTT. This sequence encodes CASSWDQPQHF. Looking up the rest from reference TRBV5-8 and TRBJ1-5 gives the full variable domain: EAGVTQSPTHLIKTRGQQATLRCSPISGHTSVYWYQQALGLGLQFLLWYDEGEERNRGNFPPRFSGRQFPNYSSELNVNALELEDSALYLCASSWDQPQHFGDGTRLSIL.

This clonotype was recorded at least ten times. The chain is built from TRBV6-5 and TRBJ1-6; D uncertain. Trimming stripped 7 bases from V and 8 bases from J, with 18 bases between. The germline gives CDR1 MNHEY, CDR2 SVGAGI. CDR3 length: 15 residues. The CDR3 loop is CASTVTDGPDSPLHF. The CDR3 DNA reads TGTGCCAGCACAGTTACGGACGGGCCGGATTCACCCCTCCACTTT.

V usage is TRBV30 and J usage is TRBJ1-6, with no clear D. V was shortened by 4 bases and J by 0 bases, with 7 bases between the two germline ends. The CDR3 covers 14 residues. Germline V gene data show CDR1 as GTSNPN and CDR2 as SVGIG (reference sequence). The CDR3 loop reads CAWKRSSYNSPLHF. For the CDR3, the DNA is TGTGCCTGGAAGAGGAGCTCCTATAATTCACCCCTCCACTTT.